This passage covers 10 T cell receptor beta chains from one sample sequenced in a study of tumor-infiltrating lymphocytes in primary liver carcinoma. Out of unsorted whole blood came the blood RNA, and germline DNA was extracted as well. TCR beta cDNA was made from 450 to 500 ng total RNA with a constant-region primer. Nested multiplex PCR, run for three rounds with slightly modified ARM-PCR, yielded TCR beta libraries. TRBV1-TRBV30 forward and Cbeta reverse primers drove the first two roughly 11-cycle rounds. TCRdb independently ran MiXCR on the multiplex PCR reads; one entry per CDR3 protein. In the table there are approximately 330,000 distinct CDR3 sequences, less than 65% of which are singletons. Material for sequencing was peripheral blood. These receptor sequences come from a man between 40 and 49 years old with primary liver carcinoma and hepatitis B virus infection.

The CDR3 protein is CASRLTGISGNSPLHF. Written as DNA, the CDR3 is TGTGCCAGCAGACTTACAGGGATAAGTGGGAATTCACCCCTCCACTTT. This chain joins TRBV28 and TRBJ1-6, with D possibly matching TRBD1 (6 bases). V was trimmed by 6 bases and J by 7 bases, leaving 19 bases between them. Germline CDR1 reads MDHEN; CDR2 reads SYDVKM. The CDR3 totals 16 residues.

A note on this clonotype: This may be a read error: a much more frequent sequence differs by one nucleotide. The chain employs TRBV4-2 and TRBJ1-2; no clear D gene. This CDR3 is 14 amino acids long. Germline assignment: CDR1 LGHNA and CDR2 YNFKEQ. Trimming shortened V by 3 bases and J by 4 bases, and 12 bases separated the two germline ends. Written as DNA, the CDR3 is TGTGCCAGCAGCCAGAAGGTGACGGCCTATGGCTACACCTTC. Protein product: CASSQKVTAYGYTF.

As concerns this clonotype: A much larger clone lies one base from this, so it may be a read error. V gene TRBV28 combines with J gene TRBJ2-1, with D perhaps TRBD1 (5 bases). This CDR3 has 17 amino acids. Per germline, CDR1 MDHEN and CDR2 SYDVKM. V was trimmed by 2 bases and J by 10 bases, leaving 24 bases between them. The CDR3 region is CASSLPRQRNHAYEQFF. In DNA form, the CDR3 reads TGTGCCAGCAGTTTACCTCGACAGCGTAACCATGCCTACGAGCAGTTCTTC.

As concerns this clonotype: Germline is not matched at one junction end, which may reflect a read error. The rearrangement joins TRBV5-6 to TRBJ1-5; D is perhaps TRBD1 (6 bases). The CDR3 sequence is 15 residues long. In germline, CDR1 is SGHDT, CDR2 YYEEEE. The CDR3 nucleotides are TGTGCCAGCAGCCAGTGGAACAGGGTCGGTCAGCCCCTGCATTTT. Its protein is CASSQWNRVGQPLHF.

To note about this clonotype: A read error may be the cause here, since a much bigger clone is one base away. The gene calls are TRBV29-1 and TRBJ1-1; maybe TRBD1 (5 bases). CDR1 SQVTM and CDR2 ANQGSEA come from the germline V gene. The CDR3 consists of 13 residues. This chain's CDR3 is CSVASRGNTEALF. CDR3 nucleotide sequence: TGCAGCGTTGCGAGTAGGGGAAATACTGAAGCTCTCTTT.

This clonotype came up a few times. The chain recombines TRBV6-2 or TRBV6-3 with TRBJ2-7; 9 bases match TRBD2. Germline CDR1 reads MNHEY; CDR2 reads SVGEGT. Trimming at V came to 6 bases and at J to 3 bases, leaving 3 bases not matched to a gene. This CDR3 region has 13 residues. CDR3 bases: TGTGCCAGCAGGCGGGAGGGACGCTACGAGCAGTACTTC. It is translated as CASRREGRYEQYF.

A word on this clonotype: This may be a read error: a much more frequent sequence differs by one nucleotide. CDR3 amino acids: CASSQASGLTNTIYF. The CDR3 bases are TGTGCCAGCAGCCAAGCCAGTGGGCTGACTAACACCATATATTTT. J is TRBJ1-3 and V is TRBV4-2; D ambiguous. CDR1 LGHNA and CDR2 YNFKEQ come from the germline V gene. The CDR3 loop spans 15 amino acids. V was pared by 1 base and J by 7 bases, with 14 bases between.

The chain combines TRBV6-5 with TRBJ2-1, with 7 bases fitting TRBD2. V lost 6 bases and J lost 2; bases outside the gene matches: 10. Germline V CDR1 and CDR2: MNHEY, SVGAGI. This CDR3 is built from 16 residues. In DNA, the CDR3 is TGTGCCAGCAGCCTTGTAGAAGGGAGGGCCTACAATGAGCAGTTCTTC. It translates to CASSLVEGRAYNEQFF.

With regard to this clonotype: Because it lacks the conserved phenylalanine or tryptophan at the end, this CDR3 is likely a read error. The V and J genes are TRBV11-2 and TRBJ2-7; no clear D gene. From germline, CDR1 is SGHAT and CDR2 FQNNGV. The CDR3 has 13 amino acids. The CDR3 nucleotides are TGTACCAGCAGCTTAGAAACTTCTCGGGAGCAGTACTGT. Translating gives CTSSLETSREQYC.

The genes are TRBV11-1 and TRBJ2-1; D may be TRBD1 (6 bases). Trimming stripped 7 bases from V and 7 bases from J, with 17 bases between. The CDR3 sequence is 14 residues long. Germline V gives CDR1 SGHAT, CDR2 FQDESV (reference sequence). CDR3 nucleotides: TGTGCCAGCACCCCTCAGGGGAGTCGTAATGAGCAGTTCTTC. Amino acids: CASTPQGSRNEQFF.